This paragraph reports one T cell receptor (beta chain). These data are taken from a study of cytomegalovirus exposure and HLA in healthy donors. Between the trimmed V and J ends, which lost 2 bases and 3 bases, there was a span of 8 bases. This CDR3 contains 14 residues. Per germline, CDR1 MNHEY and CDR2 SVGAGI. Using immunoSEQ multiplex PCR, the repertoire was profiled, and TCRdb retains in-frame clones only, with some absent. The data show tens of thousands of clones, around 97% seen once. Sequencing was carried out using PBMCs. The chain employs TRBV6-5 and TRBJ1-3, with a weak D call TRBD1 (5 bases). This receptor was obtained from a man between 18 and 29 years old in good health and CMV-seronegative. The CDR3 coding sequence is TGTGCCAGCAGTTACGGGGCAGGTGGAAACACCATATATTTT. Protein sequence: CASSYGAGGNTIYF.